The T cell receptor (beta chain) under discussion was sequenced for a study of Ad26.COV2.S vaccination and SARS-CoV-2 variants (dated by TCRdb to the early 2020s). Background on the whole study: Vaccine-arm donors came from COV1001, a multicentre, randomized, double-blind, placebo-controlled phase I-IIa trial of Ad26.COV2.S in healthy adults. Investigators did not know the trial group allocation while performing experiments and assessing outcomes. The TCR-sequenced set comprised approximately 32 samples: approximately 20 Ad26.COV2.S vaccine recipients, 5 placebo recipients and 8 SARS-CoV-2 convalescent individuals. TCRbeta repertoire sequencing was used to assess the specificity and breadth of SARS-CoV-2-reactive T cell receptors after Ad26.COV2.S vaccination. Dosing of Ad26.COV2.S was intramuscular, at either 5x10^10 or 1x10^11 viral particles, delivered as one shot or as two shots spaced 56 days apart. Participants in the trial were split at random into five groups of five each, receiving low-dose or high-dose Ad26.COV2.S once or twice, or else placebo on both occasions.

The treatment or condition label of this sample denotes: roughly 20 received Ad26.COV2.S at low or high dose, single or two shots; roughly 5 received placebo; per-sample allocation not given. For vaccine and placebo recipients, repertoires were sequenced using samples collected on day 63 after the first injection. Cohort 1b enrolled about two dozen adults aged 18-55 years at a single site in Boston, USA, between 29 July and 7 August 2020. Ad26.COV2.S was a replication-incompetent adenovirus type 26 vector that expressed a prefusion-stabilized SARS-CoV-2 spike protein derived from the original Wuhan strain. Concerning this clone itself: Its target antigen remains unknown. Within one base of it there is no much larger clone, and no base qualities were kept.

The CDR3 runs 12 residues from the cysteine to the phenylalanine. The CDR3 DNA has 36 bases and is translated from base 1. V drops 8 bases and J drops 7 bases, leaving 12 bases in between. CDR1 and CDR2, looked up from the germline V gene, are SGHVS and FQNEAQ. The immunoSEQ Assay was the method used to sequence TCRbeta CDR3 regions. After extraction, genomic DNA underwent amplification by bias-controlled multiplex PCR, followed by high-throughput sequencing. As for how the authors treated the data: To quantify the absolute abundance of every unique TCRbeta CDR3 region, sequences were collapsed and filtered. T cell fraction was estimated by normalizing TCRbeta template counts to usable DNA, which was measured by amplifying reference genes present in all nucleated cells. Repertoire TCRs were annotated as SARS-CoV-2-specific when V gene, CDR3 amino acid sequence and J gene were exactly matched to a known reactive TCR set. MIRA supplied the reference SARS-CoV-2 TCR set, which was filtered for enrichment in COVID-19-positive ImmuneCODE repertoires so that public or cross-reactive TCRs were removed. Drawing on the MIRA antigens, annotated TCRs were analysed further at the level of specific ORF or position within ORF. Breadth was defined as annotated unique rearrangements over total unique productive rearrangements; depth was the summed frequency of those rearrangements. Two-sided Wilcoxon rank-sum tests were used to compare TCR breadth between groups. Not all clones reach the TCRdb copy of this immuneACCESS table, which keeps in-frame sequences only. Checked studies attribute under half of the gap to unresolved V genes and leave the rest unexplained. V, J and clone size were drawn from that table, and D and trimming were deduced from the DNA. The sample table holds more than 350,000 clones, of which around 90% were seen once. The biggest ten clones account for roughly an eighth of the sample.

Findings and caveats that apply to the study as a whole: Spike-specific TCR breadth was higher in Ad26.COV2.S recipients than in placebo recipients (P = 0.0014). Comparable non-spike TCR breadth was observed between vaccine and placebo recipients, consistent with only spike being contained in the vaccine. The study was not powered for comparison of responses between vaccine doses or regimens. According to the authors, total T cell responses may have been underestimated by the TCR breadth and depth analyses. Substantial breadth of spike-specific CD8+ and CD4+ T cell responses was reported after vaccination.

This chain is built from TRBV7-8 and TRBJ1-5; the D gene cannot be resolved reliably. This specimen was peripheral blood, taken in a trial of Ad26.COV2.S vaccine versus placebo. The sequence came from a person aged 18-60 years who received the Ad26.COV2.S COVID-19 vaccine or a placebo. The CDR3 reads as follows: CASGGAAQPQHF. The DNA sequence is given as TGTGCCAGCGGCGGAGCGGCACAGCCCCAGCATTTT.